This T cell receptor beta chain is drawn from a study of blood T cells in healthy people across ages. Study-level results: Not knowing donor CMV status may have confounded expanded clonotype changes. A strong correlation was seen between TCR beta diversity and naive T cell percentage.

In the case of this clonotype: Its cognate antigen is unknown.

The second PCR ran roughly 6 to 11 cycles with a sample-barcoded 5' primer and J-beta primers. A tag from a template-switch adaptor with 12 random nucleotides marked each cDNA molecule. Each CDR3 protein gets one entry after TCRdb re-called the 5' RACE reads with MiXCR. The sample lists 1.5 million to 2 million distinct CDR3 sequences, about 50% occurring once. Each donor had 8 to 10 milliliters of peripheral blood drawn. This CDR3 comprises 17 residues. In germline, CDR1 is MNHEY, CDR2 SMNVEV (reference sequence). V was clipped by 3 bases and J by 2 bases, with 17 bases between them. Sequencing was done on a sample of blood. The TCR sequence derives from a woman in her thirties or forties in good health. J is TRBJ2-1 and V is TRBV27, with D possibly being TRBD2 (6 bases). As DNA, the CDR3 is TGTGCCAGCAGTTTTCGGGGAGCGGGCCCTACCTACAATGAGCAGTTCTTC. Translating gives CASSFRGAGPTYNEQFF.